The subject of this entry is one T cell receptor beta chain. Assay used: immunoSEQ multiplex PCR; TCRdb lists only in-frame clones, some missing. This table has roughly 80,000 clones, over 75% appearing once. This sample was taken from a study of control samples from healthy donors and cancer patients. Trimming at V came to 7 bases and at J to 4 bases, leaving 4 bases not matched to a gene. CDR1 MNHEY and CDR2 SVGAGI come from the germline V gene. This CDR3 spans 14 amino acids. The sequenced sample consisted of blood. The TCR comes from a woman between 45 and 65 years old in good health. J is TRBJ2-1 and V is TRBV6-5, with 10 bases that match TRBD2. CDR3 protein: CASTLAGDYNEQFF. Written as DNA, the CDR3 is TGTGCCAGCACGCTAGCGGGGGATTACAATGAGCAGTTCTTC.